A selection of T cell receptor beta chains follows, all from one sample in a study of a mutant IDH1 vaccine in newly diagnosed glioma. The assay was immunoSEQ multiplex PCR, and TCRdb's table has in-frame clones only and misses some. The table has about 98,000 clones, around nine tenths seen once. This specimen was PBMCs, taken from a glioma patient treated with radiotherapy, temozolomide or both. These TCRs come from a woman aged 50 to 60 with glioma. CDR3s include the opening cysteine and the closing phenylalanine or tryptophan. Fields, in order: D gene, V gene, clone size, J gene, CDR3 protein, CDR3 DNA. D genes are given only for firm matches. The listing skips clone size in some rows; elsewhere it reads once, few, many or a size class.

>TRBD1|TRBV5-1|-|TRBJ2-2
CASSPGQGDIDTGELFF
TGCGCCAGCAGCCCGGGACAGGGGGATATAGACACCGGGGAGCTGTTTTTT
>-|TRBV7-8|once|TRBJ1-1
CASSPTYRGPEAFF
TGTGCCAGCAGCCCGACATACCGGGGCCCTGAAGCTTTCTTT
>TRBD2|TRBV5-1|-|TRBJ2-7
CASSPTPGGSSYEQYF
TGCGCCAGCAGCCCAACCCCCGGGGGGAGCTCCTACGAGCAGTACTTC
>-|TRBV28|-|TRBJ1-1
CASSRSGTEAFF
TGTGCCAGCAGTCGGTCAGGGACTGAAGCTTTCTTT
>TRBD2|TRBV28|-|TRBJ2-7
CASSFAREYEQYF
TGTGCCAGCAGTTTCGCGCGGGAGTACGAGCAGTACTTC
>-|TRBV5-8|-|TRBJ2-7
CASSLYIGTEQYF
TGTGCCAGCAGCTTATATATCGGGACGGAGCAGTACTTC
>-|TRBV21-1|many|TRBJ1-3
CASSKDEGNTIYF
TGTGCCAGCAGCAAAGACGAGGGAAACACCATATATTTT
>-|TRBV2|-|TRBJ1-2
CASRTVSGSYYGYTF
TGTGCCAGCAGGACCGTGTCGGGGAGTTACTATGGCTACACCTTC
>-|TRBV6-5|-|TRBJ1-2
CASSQQINYGYTF
TGTGCCAGCAGTCAACAGATTAACTATGGCTACACCTTC
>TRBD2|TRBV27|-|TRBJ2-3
CASRAAGGGDTQYF
TGTGCCAGCCGGGCGGCGGGAGGTGGAGATACGCAGTATTTT
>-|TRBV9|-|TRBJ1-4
CASSVDTQRNEKLFF
TGTGCCAGCAGCGTAGATACACAGAGGAATGAAAAACTGTTTTTT
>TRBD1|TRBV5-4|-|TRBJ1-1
CASSGTGNLYTEAFF
TGTGCCAGCAGCGGGACAGGGAATCTGTACACTGAAGCTTTCTTT
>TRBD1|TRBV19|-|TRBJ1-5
CASSTTGHQPQHF
TGTGCCAGTAGTACGACAGGGCATCAGCCCCAGCATTTT
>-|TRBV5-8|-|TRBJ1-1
CASRGKLAMNTEAFF
TGTGCCAGCAGGGGGAAACTTGCTATGAACACTGAAGCTTTCTTT
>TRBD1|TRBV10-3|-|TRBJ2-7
CAIRGITGGEQYF
TGTGCCATCAGGGGAATCACAGGGGGCGAGCAGTACTTC
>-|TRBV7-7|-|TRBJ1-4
CASSRSVAEKLFF
TGTGCTAGCAGCCGGTCAGTAGCTGAAAAACTGTTTTTT
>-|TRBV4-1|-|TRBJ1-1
CASSQGGGSVTTFF
TGCGCCAGCAGCCAAGGAGGGGGGTCAGTAACGACTTTCTTT
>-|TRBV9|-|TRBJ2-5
CASSVGQGRETQYF
TGTGCCAGCAGCGTAGGGCAGGGTAGGGAGACCCAGTACTTC
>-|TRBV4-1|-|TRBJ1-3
CASSQVDRTFRARTIYF
TGCGCCAGCAGCCAAGTAGACAGGACCTTCAGGGCTCGTACCATATATTTT
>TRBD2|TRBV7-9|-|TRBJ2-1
CASSLGLSGSSYNEQFF
TGTGCCAGCAGCCTTGGACTTAGCGGGTCTTCCTACAATGAGCAGTTCTTC
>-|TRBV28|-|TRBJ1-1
CASTTDREDTEAFF
TGTGCCAGCACCACCGACAGAGAGGACACTGAAGCTTTCTTT
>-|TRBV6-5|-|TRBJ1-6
CASSARGRDSPLHF
TGTGCCAGCAGTGCCCGGGGCAGGGATTCACCCCTCCACTTT
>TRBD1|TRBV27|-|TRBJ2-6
CASKGTGGTSSGANVLTF
TGTGCCAGCAAGGGGACAGGGGGTACCTCCTCTGGGGCCAACGTCCTGACTTTC
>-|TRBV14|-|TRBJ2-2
CASSQVNTLTGELFF
TGTGCCAGCAGCCAAGTCAACACTTTGACCGGGGAGCTGTTTTTT
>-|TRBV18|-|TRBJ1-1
CASSPFKTDTEAFF
TGTGCCAGCTCACCATTTAAGACAGACACTGAAGCTTTCTTT
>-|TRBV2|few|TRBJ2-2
CASSELSAGELFF
TGTGCCAGCAGTGAACTCTCGGCCGGGGAGCTGTTTTTT
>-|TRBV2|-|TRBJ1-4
CASTSNRSEKLFF
TGTGCCAGCACGAGTAACCGGAGTGAAAAACTGTTTTTT
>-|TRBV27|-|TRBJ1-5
CASSLTVGSNQPQHF
TGTGCCAGCAGTTTAACAGTTGGTAGCAATCAGCCCCAGCATTTT
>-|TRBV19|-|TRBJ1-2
CASSTGTVYGYTF
TGTGCCAGTAGTACAGGGACGGTCTATGGCTACACCTTC
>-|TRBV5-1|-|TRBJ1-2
CASSLSGGLAYGYTF
TGCGCCAGCAGCTTGTCGGGAGGCCTGGCCTATGGCTACACCTTC
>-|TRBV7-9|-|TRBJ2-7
CASSPPVGGRLHEQYF
TGTGCCAGCAGCCCACCAGTAGGTGGGAGGTTGCACGAGCAGTACTTC
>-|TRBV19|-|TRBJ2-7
CASSPPRQGPNYEQYF
TGTGCCAGTAGTCCCCCGAGGCAGGGCCCTAACTACGAGCAGTACTTC
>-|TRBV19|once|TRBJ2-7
CASSIVGAYEQYF
TGTGCCAGTAGTATAGTGGGCGCATACGAGCAGTACTTC
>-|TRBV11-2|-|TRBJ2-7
CASSRLKGISYEQYF
TGTGCCAGCAGCCGCCTAAAGGGGATCTCCTACGAGCAGTACTTC
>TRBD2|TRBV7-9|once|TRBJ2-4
CASSLTSGDHPLAKNIQYF
TGTGCCAGCAGCCTGACTAGCGGGGACCATCCCTTAGCCAAAAACATTCAGTACTTC
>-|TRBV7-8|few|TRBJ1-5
CASHREGGLGFRQPQHF
TGTGCCAGCCATAGAGAGGGCGGGCTTGGGTTCAGGCAGCCCCAGCATTTT
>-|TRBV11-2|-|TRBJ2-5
CASSFGVQETQYF
TGTGCCAGCAGCTTCGGGGTACAAGAGACCCAGTACTTC
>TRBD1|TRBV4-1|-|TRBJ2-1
CASSWWTGTNEQFF
TGCGCCAGCAGCTGGTGGACAGGCACCAATGAGCAGTTCTTC
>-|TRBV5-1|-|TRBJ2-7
CASSLGGLERGEQYF
TGCGCCAGCAGCTTGGGAGGGCTTGAGCGAGGCGAGCAGTACTTC
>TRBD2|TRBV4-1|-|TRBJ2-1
CASSHSLAGVTYNEQFF
TGCGCCAGCAGCCATAGCCTAGCGGGAGTAACCTACAATGAGCAGTTCTTC
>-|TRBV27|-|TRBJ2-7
CASSSTGTQFEQYF
TGTGCCAGCAGTTCTACAGGGACTCAGTTCGAGCAGTACTTC
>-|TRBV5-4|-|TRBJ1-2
CASSLAGRHYGYTF
TGTGCCAGCAGCTTGGCGGGACGGCATTATGGCTACACCTTC
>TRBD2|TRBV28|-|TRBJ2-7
CASSSLSGFSYEQYF
TGTGCCAGCAGTTCCCTTAGCGGGTTCTCCTACGAGCAGTACTTC
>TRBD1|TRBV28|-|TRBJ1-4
CASSLDRGREKLFF
TGTGCCAGCAGTTTGGACAGGGGGAGGGAAAAACTGTTTTTT
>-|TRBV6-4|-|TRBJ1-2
CASSDANYGYTF
TGTGCCAGCAGTGACGCTAACTATGGCTACACCTTC
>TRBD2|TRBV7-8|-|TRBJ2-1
CASSYRPGTSGSNEQFF
TGTGCCAGCAGCTACCGTCCCGGGACTAGCGGGAGTAATGAGCAGTTCTTC
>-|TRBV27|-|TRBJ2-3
CASTLGGASDTQYF
TGTGCCAGCACCCTAGGAGGGGCGTCAGATACGCAGTATTTT
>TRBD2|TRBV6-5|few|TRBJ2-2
CASSQRGPNPGELFF
TGTGCCAGCAGTCAGCGGGGCCCAAATCCCGGGGAGCTGTTTTTT
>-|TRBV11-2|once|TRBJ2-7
CASSLDLGPTYEQYF
TGTGCCAGCAGCTTAGATTTGGGCCCTACCTACGAGCAGTACTTC
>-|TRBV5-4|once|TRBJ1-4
CAASSGVGATNEKLFF
TGTGCCGCCTCTTCAGGGGTGGGAGCTACTAATGAAAAACTGTTTTTT
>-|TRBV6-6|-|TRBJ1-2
CATRGTARHYGYTF
TGTGCCACCCGGGGTACGGCGCGGCACTATGGCTACACCTTC
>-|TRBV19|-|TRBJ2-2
CASSKWVAGTGELFF
TGTGCCAGCTCAAAATGGGTTGCGGGGACCGGGGAGCTGTTTTTT
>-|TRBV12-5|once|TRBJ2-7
CASGPDRHSEQYF
TGTGCTAGTGGTCCCGACAGGCACTCAGAGCAGTACTTC
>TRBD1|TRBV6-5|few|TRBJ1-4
CATQRDRGRGKLFF
TGTGCCACCCAAAGGGACAGGGGGCGAGGAAAACTGTTTTTT
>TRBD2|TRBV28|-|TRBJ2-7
CASTPGTSGGPYEQYF
TGTGCCAGCACTCCCGGGACTAGCGGGGGTCCCTACGAGCAGTACTTC
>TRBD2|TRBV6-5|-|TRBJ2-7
CASSAPGLAGVEQYF
TGTGCCAGCAGTGCTCCGGGACTAGCGGGAGTCGAGCAGTACTTC
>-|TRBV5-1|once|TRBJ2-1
CASRLMGATSYNEQFF
TGCGCCAGCAGATTAATGGGAGCTACCTCCTACAATGAGCAGTTCTTC